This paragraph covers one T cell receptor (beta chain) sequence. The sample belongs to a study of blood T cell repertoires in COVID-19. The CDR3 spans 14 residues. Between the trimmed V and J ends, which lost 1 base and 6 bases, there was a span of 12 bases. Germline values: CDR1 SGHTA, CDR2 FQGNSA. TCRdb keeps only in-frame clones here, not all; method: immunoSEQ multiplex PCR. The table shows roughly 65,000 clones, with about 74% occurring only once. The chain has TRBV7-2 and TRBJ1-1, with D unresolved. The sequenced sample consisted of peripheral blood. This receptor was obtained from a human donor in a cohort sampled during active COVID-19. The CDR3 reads CASSLDPGNAEAFF. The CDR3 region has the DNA TGTGCCAGCAGCTTAGATCCGGGAAACGCTGAAGCTTTCTTT.